Listed below are T cell receptor beta chains from one sample, sequenced in a study of T cells in Graves' hyperthyroidism and ophthalmopathy. TCRdb recomputed calls from the multiplex PCR reads with MiXCR, one row per CDR3 protein. The sample shows about 640,000 distinct CDR3 sequences, around 21% of them seen only once. Source material: blood. The receptors originated from a man aged 30 to 45 with Graves' ophthalmopathy. Each CDR3 is given with its conserved first and last residue. The D gene is left open where the match is weak. Expanded clones get a size class; other rows say once, few or many, or leave the size out.

TGTGCCAGCAGCCCGCTCTCCGTTGGGGTCTACGAGCAGTACTTC,CASSPLSVGVYEQYF,TRBJ2-7,-,TRBV14,-
TGTGCCAGCAGCTCCAGGGGCGGGAGAGGCACAGATACGCAGTATTTT,CASSSRGGRGTDTQYF,TRBJ2-3,few,TRBV7-9,-
TGCGCCAGCAGTGAGTCGAGGACAGGGTTGGAGACCCAGTACTTC,CASSESRTGLETQYF,TRBJ2-5,-,TRBV10-1,TRBD1
TGTGCCAGCAGCCACCTGGGAGAAGATACGCAGTATTTT,CASSHLGEDTQYF,TRBJ2-3,many,TRBV11-2,-
TGCGCCAGCAGCGAGGGACAGGGGGGAGGCTACGAGCAGTACTTC,CASSEGQGGGYEQYF,TRBJ2-7,-,TRBV5-1,TRBD1
TGTGCCAGCAGAGGGAATACCTACGAGCAGTACTTC,CASRGNTYEQYF,TRBJ2-7,-,TRBV6-1,-
TGTGCCAGCAGCTTGTTACAGACATACAATGAGCAGTTCTTC,CASSLLQTYNEQFF,TRBJ2-1,-,TRBV5-6,-
TGTGCCTGGAGTGAAGGAGCGGGAGGGGATGAGCAGTTCTTC,CAWSEGAGGDEQFF,TRBJ2-1,-,TRBV30,TRBD2
TGTGCCAGCAGCCCGGGAGAACGCTATGGCTACACCTTC,CASSPGERYGYTF,TRBJ1-2,-,TRBV3-1,-
TGTGCCAGCAGTTTCGGTGGAAGCGGAGGCACAGATACGCAGTATTTT,CASSFGGSGGTDTQYF,TRBJ2-3,many,TRBV12-3/TRBV12-4,-